A single sample is the source of the 2 T cell receptor beta chains below, sequenced in a study of Graves' ophthalmopathy and Graves' hyperthyroidism. CDR3 regions of TCR beta were amplified from RNA transcripts. The authors performed first-round RT-PCR with HTBI primers and then a second-round multiplex PCR. TCRdb re-called the multiplex PCR reads through MiXCR, storing one row per CDR3 protein. The sample consists of approximately 640,000 distinct CDR3 sequences, more than 40% of them appearing once. The sample taken for sequencing was peripheral blood. Receptors originate from an adult man with Graves' ophthalmopathy.

As DNA, the CDR3 is TGTGCCAGCAGGCGGGACAGGAGTTACGAGCAGTACTTC. It yields the protein CASRRDRSYEQYF. The rearrangement joins TRBV10-3 to TRBJ2-7; 8 nucleotides agree with TRBD1. Losses at the gene ends were 10 bases for V and 4 bases for J; bases not matched to a gene: 9. CDR3 length: 13 residues. From germline, CDR1 is ENHRY and CDR2 SYGVKD.

This clonotype was counted a few times. The chain recombines TRBV10-3 with TRBJ2-2, with D perhaps matching TRBD1 (5 bases). CDR3 length equals 14 residues. Germline lookup yields CDR1 ENHRY and CDR2 SYGVKD. V lost 2 bases, J lost 8 bases, and 12 bases lay in between. This CDR3 is CAISEAWQGGELFF. The DNA of the CDR3 is TGTGCCATCAGTGAGGCGTGGCAGGGAGGGGAGCTGTTTTTT.